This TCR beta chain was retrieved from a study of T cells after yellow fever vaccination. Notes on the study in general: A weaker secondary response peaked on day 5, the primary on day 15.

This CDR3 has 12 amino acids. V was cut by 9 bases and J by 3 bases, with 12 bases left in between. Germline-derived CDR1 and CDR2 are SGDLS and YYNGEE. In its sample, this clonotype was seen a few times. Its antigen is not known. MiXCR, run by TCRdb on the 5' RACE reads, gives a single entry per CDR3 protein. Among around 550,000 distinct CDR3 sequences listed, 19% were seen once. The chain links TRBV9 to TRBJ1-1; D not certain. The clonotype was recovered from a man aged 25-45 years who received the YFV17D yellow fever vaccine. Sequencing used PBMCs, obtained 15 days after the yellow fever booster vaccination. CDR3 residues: CATFEDYTEAFF. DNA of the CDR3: TGTGCCACCTTCGAGGATTACACTGAAGCTTTCTTT.